This T cell receptor beta chain was captured by sequencing in a study of blood T cell repertoires in COVID-19. Germline V CDR1 and CDR2: SGHRS, YFSETQ. The CDR3 runs to 14 residues. V gave up 0 bases and J gave up 0 bases, with 6 bases separating them. This clone appeared once. The repertoire was sequenced with immunoSEQ multiplex PCR; TCRdb's copy has only in-frame clones and lacks some. The repertoire holds 15,000 to 20,000 clones, with about 90% as singletons. Sequences were obtained from peripheral blood. V is TRBV5-1 and J is TRBJ1-1; D is unresolved. This receptor was taken from a man aged 55-75 years with active COVID-19. The chain's CDR3 is CASSLALLNTEAFF. The CDR3 nucleotides read TGCGCCAGCAGCTTGGCCTTGTTGAACACTGAAGCTTTCTTT.